The clone carrying this T cell receptor (beta chain) was seen just once. Its antigen remains unidentified. The primer mix had 60 Vbeta and 13 Jbeta primers. The data were produced by immunoSEQ multiplex PCR, yet TCRdb's version contains in-frame clones alone and is incomplete. Counted here are about 130,000 clones, about 80% occurring once; the ten biggest clones make up about 4%. This sample was included in a study of cytomegalovirus exposure and HLA in healthy donors. CDR3 length: 13 residues. Germline lookup yields CDR1 SGHAT and CDR2 FQNNGV. Trimming took off 5 bases at V and 4 bases at J, with 8 bases between the two ends. Study results and caveats: In a later analysis, fewer than 20,000 TCR beta sequences were associated with HLA alleles at 0.05 false discovery rate.

The sequenced material came from PBMCs. The chain recombines TRBV11-2 with TRBJ2-2, with D uncertain. This clonotype was sampled from a woman in her thirties or forties in good health and CMV-seronegative. The CDR3 is CASSAEITGELFF. CDR3 coding DNA: TGTGCCAGCAGCGCCGAGATCACCGGGGAGCTGTTTTTT.